A single sample gave rise to the 24 T cell receptor beta chains below, sequenced in a study of beta chain features in type 1 diabetes. Isolated RNA was reverse transcribed in full, so expressed TCRB transcripts were sequenced. Produced via immunoSEQ multiplex PCR; TCRdb's table is partial and in-frame only. Here the sample spans approximately 150,000 clones, 8.5% to 12% being singletons. Sequencing was performed on naive CD4+ T cells from blood. All receptors come from a man aged 18 to 35 in good health.

The gene calls are TRBV9 and TRBJ2-5, with D possibly TRBD1 on 6 matching bases. With 3 bases removed from V and 4 bases from J, the gap between germline ends came to 16 bases. This CDR3 has 15 residues. CDR1 is SGDLS, CDR2 YYNGEE, per germline. This CDR3 reads CASSASGGLRETQYF. The CDR3 DNA follows: TGTGCCAGCAGCGCAAGTGGGGGCCTCAGAGAGACCCAGTACTTC.

At least ten counts were recorded for this clone. CDR3 DNA: TGTGCCAGCAGCCCCCCTCCGAATGAGCAGTTCTTC. It specifies CASSPPPNEQFF. This chain links TRBV7-9 with TRBJ2-1; D ambiguous. V lost 5 bases, J lost 7 bases, and 9 bases lay in between. Germline assignment: CDR1 SEHNR and CDR2 FQNEAQ (reference sequence). This CDR3 region has 12 residues.

This sequence joins TRBV19 and TRBJ1-6; 7 nucleotides line up with TRBD1. The germline V gene encodes CDR1 LNHDA and CDR2 SQIVND (reference sequence). V shed 4 bases, J shed 7 bases, and the junction held 7 bases outside the gene matches. This CDR3 spans 15 amino acids. The CDR3 nucleotides are TGTGCCAGTAGTAACAGACAGGGCGGGAATTCACCCCTCCACTTT. Its translation is CASSNRQGGNSPLHF.

The chain uses TRBV10-3 and TRBJ2-1; 11 bases agree with TRBD2. The junction had 4 bases not matched to a gene; V was cut back by 0 bases and J by 0 bases. The CDR3 contains 18 residues. From germline, CDR1 is ENHRY and CDR2 SYGVKD. The CDR3 here is CAISESLAGGSSYNEQFF. DNA of the CDR3: TGTGCCATCAGTGAGTCCCTAGCGGGGGGAAGCTCCTACAATGAGCAGTTCTTC.

Many counts were recorded for this clone. V and J are TRBV7-9 and TRBJ1-1, with D perhaps TRBD1 (5 bases). V shed 5 bases and J shed 1 base, with 11 bases lying between them. Looked up from germline, CDR1 is SEHNR and CDR2 is FQNEAQ (reference sequence). The CDR3 is 14 residues long. CDR3 sequence: CASSTDSPNTEAFF. As DNA, the CDR3 is TGTGCCAGCAGCACCGACAGCCCGAACACTGAAGCTTTCTTT.

V usage is TRBV2 and J usage is TRBJ2-1; 7 bases agree with TRBD2. The CDR3 extends over 19 amino acids. The trim removed 3 bases at V and 5 bases at J, leaving 19 bases unmatched. CDR1 is SNHLY and CDR2 is FYNNEI in the germline V gene. Here the CDR3 DNA reads TGTGCCAGCAGTGACGGTCTGATTGGCGGGGGAGACGGGGACAATGAGCAGTTCTTC. Translating gives CASSDGLIGGGDGDNEQFF.

J is TRBJ2-1 and V is TRBV6-6; 7 bases agree with TRBD2. Unmatched junction bases numbered 5, after V lost 0 bases and J lost 3 bases. The germline gives CDR1 MNHNY, CDR2 SVGAGI (reference sequence). The CDR3 is 16 amino acids. The CDR3 DNA reads TGTGCCAGCAGTTACTCGGGCGGGGGACGCTACAATGAGCAGTTCTTC. This codes for CASSYSGGGRYNEQFF.

The gene calls are TRBV14 and TRBJ2-7, with 11 bases matching TRBD2. This CDR3 has 15 residues. Trimming took 4 bases from V and 1 from J; bases not matched to a gene: 3. Germline values: CDR1 SGHDN, CDR2 FVKESK. For the CDR3, the DNA is TGTGCCAGCAGCCTCCGACTAGCGGGGTCCTACGAGCAGTACTTC. Its translation is CASSLRLAGSYEQYF.

CDR3 sequence reads: CASSRGQENTGELFF. DNA of the CDR3: TGTGCCAGCAGCCGAGGACAGGAGAACACCGGGGAGCTGTTTTTT. The rearrangement uses TRBV9 and TRBJ2-2, with 7 positions matching TRBD1. This CDR3 has 15 residues. Looked up from germline, CDR1 is SGDLS and CDR2 is YYNGEE. V lost 4 bases to trimming and J lost 1 base; unmatched junction nucleotides: 4. Full variable domain (outside the CDR3, taken from reference TRBV9 and TRBJ2-2): DSGVTQTPKHLITATGQRVTLRCSPRSGDLSVYWYQQSLDQGLQFLIQYYNGEERAKGNILERFSAQQFPDLHSELNLSSLELGDSALYFCASSRGQENTGELFFGEGSRLTVL.

This clone occurred a few times. The chain has TRBV10-3 and TRBJ2-7; D might be TRBD2 (6 bases). The CDR3 has 15 residues. The V end lost 2 bases, the J end lost 2 bases, and 13 bases lay between the germline ends. CDR1 and CDR2 from the germline V gene are ENHRY and SYGVKD. The CDR3 region is CAISEGGTGPYEQYF. CDR3 sequence (DNA): TGTGCCATCAGTGAGGGGGGGACGGGACCCTACGAGCAGTACTTC.

The V gene is TRBV28, the J gene TRBJ2-3, with D uncertain. Germline CDR1 is MDHEN and CDR2 is SYDVKM. The CDR3 has 13 amino acids. The germline V and J ends were trimmed by 6 bases and 2 bases, with 9 bases remaining between them. CDR3 sequence: CASRADITDTQYF. CDR3 sequence (DNA): TGTGCCAGCAGAGCCGACATCACAGATACGCAGTATTTT.

This sequence joins TRBV5-1 and TRBJ2-3, with 10 nucleotides matching TRBD2. Germline V gene data show CDR1 as SGHRS and CDR2 as YFSETQ. The CDR3 has 16 amino acids. The J segment lost 2 bases and the V segment lost 0 bases, leaving 3 bases of the junction unmatched. The CDR3 nucleotides are TGCGCCAGCAGCTTGGCACTAGCGGGACTCACAGATACGCAGTATTTT. This translates into CASSLALAGLTDTQYF.

This clone appeared a few times. V gene TRBV29-1 combines with J gene TRBJ1-3; D perhaps matches TRBD1 (6 bases). The CDR3 loop spans 14 amino acids. With 7 bases removed from V and 4 bases from J, the gap between germline ends came to 17 bases. Looked up from germline, CDR1 is SQVTM and CDR2 is ANQGSEA. The chain's CDR3 is CSAKGQPGGNTIYF. DNA for the CDR3: TGCAGCGCCAAAGGACAGCCAGGGGGAAACACCATATATTTT.

The chain is built from TRBV7-2 and TRBJ2-2; 10 nucleotides line up with TRBD1. Germline trimming cut 8 bases from V and 7 bases from J; bases unmatched to any gene: 10. This CDR3 is 15 amino acids long. Per the germline V gene, CDR1 is SGHTA and CDR2 is FQGNSA. CDR3 nucleotides: TGTGCCAGCCTGGGGGAGACAGGGGGCATCGGGGAGCTGTTTTTT. Translation: CASLGETGGIGELFF.

There are a few counts of this clone. V is TRBV7-9 and J is TRBJ1-5; D ambiguous. V was shortened by 5 bases and J by 4 bases, with 6 bases between the two germline ends. Germline CDR1 is SEHNR and CDR2 is FQNEAQ (reference sequence). The CDR3 contains 12 residues. The chain's CDR3 is CASSPINQPQHF. As DNA, the CDR3 is TGTGCCAGCAGCCCTATAAATCAGCCCCAGCATTTT.

There are a few counts of this clone. This chain joins TRBV28 and TRBJ2-1, with no clear D. This CDR3 is 13 amino acids long. The ends were cut back, 6 bases at V and 0 bases at J, with 6 bases in the middle. Germline CDR1 and CDR2: MDHEN and SYDVKM. The CDR3 region has the DNA TGTGCCAGCAGCTCCAGCTCCTACAATGAGCAGTTCTTC. The encoded protein is CASSSSSYNEQFF.

There are many counts of this clone. This sequence joins TRBV7-9 and TRBJ2-5, with 7 bases lining up with TRBD1. After removal of 5 bases from V and 5 bases from J, the junction contained 8 bases not matched to a gene. The CDR3 totals 14 residues. Germline V gives CDR1 SEHNR, CDR2 FQNEAQ (reference sequence). Here the CDR3 DNA reads TGTGCCAGCAGCCCGCAACAGGGACAGGAGACCCAGTACTTC. Translation gives CASSPQQGQETQYF.

V gene TRBV10-3 combines with J gene TRBJ2-7; perhaps TRBD1 as D (6 bases). The V gene lost 11 bases and the J gene lost 6 bases, with 20 bases spanning the gap. Germline V gene data show CDR1 as ENHRY and CDR2 as SYGVKD. This CDR3 has 13 residues. The CDR3 protein is CAGRDTYSPEQYF. In nucleotides, the CDR3 is TGTGCCGGTCGGGACACCTACTCCCCCGAGCAGTACTTC.

The V gene is TRBV2, the J gene TRBJ2-7, with TRBD1 identical over 8 bases. Germline CDR1 is SNHLY and CDR2 is FYNNEI. This CDR3 comprises 13 residues. The V and J ends lost 11 bases and 6 bases, in that order; junction bases with no gene match: 12. CDR3: CAGEGTGSREQYF. In DNA form, the CDR3 reads TGTGCCGGAGAAGGGACAGGATCGCGCGAGCAGTACTTC.

The rearrangement joins TRBV7-2 to TRBJ2-7; D is perhaps TRBD2 (5 bases). Germline V gene data show CDR1 as SGHTA and CDR2 as FQGNSA. CDR3 length equals 12 residues. The ends were cut back, 1 base at V and 6 bases at J, with 7 bases in the middle. The CDR3 sequence: CASSLVAGEQYF. In DNA form, the CDR3 reads TGTGCCAGCAGCTTAGTTGCGGGCGAGCAGTACTTC. Drawing the rest from reference TRBV7-2 and TRBJ2-7, the complete variable domain is GAGVSQSPSNKVTEKGKDVELRCDPISGHTALYWYRQSLGQGLEFLIYFQGNSAPDKSGLPSDRFSAERTGGSVSTLTIQRTQQEDSAVYLCASSLVAGEQYFGPGTRLTVT.

CDR3 amino acids: CASSGGTVQETQYF. Written as DNA, the CDR3 is TGTGCCAGCAGTGGGGGGACTGTACAAGAGACCCAGTACTTC. The chain combines TRBV6-1 with TRBJ2-5; maybe TRBD2 (6 bases). This CDR3 has 14 amino acids. Per the germline V gene, CDR1 is MNHNS and CDR2 is SASEGT. The V and J ends lost 4 bases and 2 bases respectively, with 11 bases between them.

This clone turned up a few times. The CDR3, as DNA: TGTGCCAGCAGCGCCCACGGGCGGGGGGCTAGCACAGATACGCAGTATTTT. This sequence encodes CASSAHGRGASTDTQYF. The rearrangement joins TRBV7-2 to TRBJ2-3; TRBD2 agrees at 8 bases. Per germline, CDR1 SGHTA and CDR2 FQGNSA. V was clipped by 5 bases and J by 0 bases; unmatched bases: 10. This CDR3 comprises 17 residues.

This chain joins TRBV27 and TRBJ1-1; D call uncertain. CDR3 length: 13 amino acids. Trimming shortened V by 6 bases and J by 7 bases, and 15 bases separated the two germline ends. The germline CDR1 and CDR2 sequences are MNHEY and SMNVEV (reference sequence). CDR3 in DNA: TGTGCCAGCAGGGCCCGAGAGACGGGTGAAGCTTTCTTT. Protein product: CASRARETGEAFF.

The chain combines TRBV19 with TRBJ2-1; 14 bases are a match to TRBD2. The CDR3 contains 15 residues. Losses at the gene ends were 3 bases for V and 10 bases for J; bases not matched to a gene: 5. Germline assignment: CDR1 LNHDA and CDR2 SQIVND (reference sequence). The CDR3 region is CASSIRTSGGQEQFF. CDR3 nucleotides: TGTGCCAGTAGTATTAGGACTAGCGGGGGGCAGGAGCAGTTCTTC.